A single sample gave rise to the 21 T cell receptor beta chains below, sequenced in a study of T cell changes during pregnancy in multiple sclerosis. This table comes from immunoSEQ multiplex PCR, and its TCRdb copy is limited to in-frame clones, with some not included. The sample yields 17,000 or so clones, around 97% seen once. Material: peripheral blood, obtained in the third trimester of pregnancy. These receptor sequences come from a female donor with multiple sclerosis, enrolled in a pregnancy study.

This chain joins TRBV19 and TRBJ1-1; TRBD1 matches at 7 bases. The CDR3 totals 12 residues. V trimming: 6 bases; J trimming: 10 bases; junction bases outside the gene matches: 8. The germline V gene encodes CDR1 LNHDA and CDR2 SQIVND (reference sequence). In DNA, the CDR3 is TGTGCCAGTAGCTCTACAGGGGCGGGAGCTTTCTTT. It translates to CASSSTGAGAFF.

The chain links TRBV6-4 to TRBJ2-3, with 7 bases matching TRBD1. Germline CDR1 and CDR2: MRHNA and SNTAGT. V trimming: 0 bases; J trimming: 4 bases; junction bases outside the gene matches: 4. This CDR3 contains 15 residues. The CDR3: CASSDSGQGADTQYF. CDR3 DNA sequence: TGTGCCAGCAGTGACTCGGGGCAGGGGGCAGATACGCAGTATTTT.

The J gene is TRBJ1-6, the V gene TRBV6-1; the D is unclear. CDR3 size: 14 residues. The germline V and J ends were trimmed by 5 bases and 7 bases, with 12 bases remaining between them. Germline loops: CDR1 MNHNS, CDR2 SASEGT. The CDR3 loop is CASSSSGENSPLHF. As DNA, the CDR3 is TGTGCCAGCAGTTCCAGCGGAGAGAATTCACCCCTCCACTTT.

V is TRBV6-6 and J is TRBJ1-5; possible D gene TRBD1, 6 bases. The germline V gene has CDR1 MNHNY and CDR2 SVGAGI (reference sequence). The V end lost 5 bases, the J end lost 4 bases, and 12 bases lay between the germline ends. The CDR3 runs 14 residues. CDR3 amino acids: CASSTGWGNQPQHF. The CDR3 DNA reads TGTGCCAGCAGTACAGGGTGGGGGAATCAGCCCCAGCATTTT.

V and J are TRBV27 and TRBJ2-2; TRBD1 agrees at 10 bases. Germline values: CDR1 MNHEY, CDR2 SMNVEV (reference sequence). This CDR3 has 18 amino acids. V shed 5 bases and J 4 bases; nucleotides not matched to a gene: 13. The CDR3 sequence: CASSIPTPGQGCTGELFF. In DNA, the CDR3 is TGTGCCAGCAGTATTCCGACACCGGGACAGGGGTGCACCGGGGAGCTGTTTTTT.

This chain links TRBV27 with TRBJ2-7; D not certain. CDR1 is MNHEY and CDR2 is SMNVEV in the germline V gene (reference sequence). CDR3 size: 10 residues. Trimming cost V 4 bases and J 5 bases, with 3 bases left between them. CDR3 sequence reads: CASSSNEQYF. In DNA, the CDR3 is TGTGCCAGCAGTTCCAACGAGCAGTACTTC.

The chain has TRBV30 and TRBJ2-1; unclear D gene. Trimming took 4 bases from V and 0 from J, leaving 10 bases between them. In germline, CDR1 is GTSNPN, CDR2 SVGIG (reference sequence). The CDR3 runs 14 residues. DNA for the CDR3: TGTGCCTGGAACACCTTAAGCTCCTACAATGAGCAGTTCTTC. Encoded protein: CAWNTLSSYNEQFF.

V usage is TRBV4-3 and J usage is TRBJ2-3, with D possibly being TRBD1 (6 bases). This CDR3 region has 17 residues. The germline V gene has CDR1 LGHNA and CDR2 YSLEER. Trimming removed 0 bases at V and 4 bases at J, with 17 bases between. Here the CDR3 reads CASSQDRGQLGPDTQYF. DNA of the CDR3: TGCGCCAGCAGCCAAGACCGAGGACAGCTCGGCCCAGATACGCAGTATTTT.

The chain is built from TRBV7-8 and TRBJ2-2; weak D call: TRBD1 (6 bases). The V gene's germline CDR1 is SGHVS and CDR2 FQNEAQ. The CDR3 extends over 13 amino acids. Between the trimmed V and J ends, which lost 5 bases and 7 bases, there was a span of 11 bases. CDR3 region: CASSPGTLGELFF. The DNA for the CDR3 is TGTGCCAGCAGCCCGGGGACACTCGGGGAGCTGTTTTTT.

The chain is built from TRBV30 and TRBJ1-2, with D possibly matching TRBD1 (5 bases). Trimming cost V 1 base and J 8 bases, with 11 bases left between them. There are 12 residues in the CDR3. The germline CDR1 and CDR2 sequences are GTSNPN and SVGIG (reference sequence). The CDR3 loop reads CAWSAGERGYTF. DNA for the CDR3: TGTGCCTGGAGTGCGGGGGAGAGGGGCTACACCTTC.

The chain recombines TRBV7-9 with TRBJ1-2, with 10 bases fitting TRBD1. The CDR3 contains 13 residues. The V gene's germline CDR1 is SEHNR and CDR2 FQNEAQ (reference sequence). The V gene end was trimmed by 5 bases and the J gene end by 7 bases; junction bases not matched to a gene: 4. CDR3 nucleotides: TGTGCCAGCAGCCAAGGGACAGGGGTTGGCTACACCTTC. Its protein is CASSQGTGVGYTF.

V and J are TRBV11-3 and TRBJ2-3; 9 bases fit TRBD2. The CDR3 has 14 amino acids. Losses at the gene ends were 1 base for V and 5 bases for J; bases not matched to a gene: 1. Germline V gives CDR1 SGHNT, CDR2 YENEEA. CDR3 bases: TGTGCCAGCAGCTTAGTAGCGGGAGTAGATACGCAGTATTTT. Its protein is CASSLVAGVDTQYF.

The rearrangement joins TRBV5-1 to TRBJ1-4; a possible D gene is TRBD1 (5 bases). The CDR3 runs 14 residues. Germline CDR1 SGHRS, CDR2 YFSETQ. The germline V and J ends were trimmed by 0 bases and 3 bases, with 6 bases remaining between them. The CDR3 DNA sequence: TGCGCCAGCAGCTTGGGGGGGGCTAATGAAAAACTGTTTTTT. Encoded protein: CASSLGGANEKLFF.

This chain links TRBV9 with TRBJ2-1; D is perhaps TRBD2 (5 bases). This CDR3 region has 14 residues. V was pared by 1 base and J by 6 bases, with 11 bases between. Germline CDR1 and CDR2: SGDLS and YYNGEE. This chain's CDR3 is CASSVLGIGNEQFF. In DNA form, the CDR3 reads TGTGCCAGCAGCGTACTCGGGATCGGCAATGAGCAGTTCTTC.

V is TRBV29-1 and J is TRBJ2-5, with TRBD2 identical over 10 bases. The ends lost 6 bases at V and 1 base at J; junction bases unmatched: 5. The CDR3 runs 14 residues. Germline V gene data show CDR1 as SQVTM and CDR2 as ANQGSEA. The CDR3 coding sequence is TGCAGCGTCGCTGGACTAGCGGTCCAAGAGACCCAGTACTTC. This encodes CSVAGLAVQETQYF.

CDR3 amino acids: CASSEWGQGARAFF. As DNA, the CDR3 is TGTGCCAGCAGTGAATGGGGGCAGGGGGCAAGGGCTTTCTTT. The rearrangement uses TRBV2 and TRBJ1-1, with TRBD1 identical over 8 bases. This CDR3 contains 14 residues. The trim removed 2 bases at V and 11 bases at J, leaving 10 bases unmatched. Germline V CDR1 and CDR2: SNHLY, FYNNEI.

This chain links TRBV2 with TRBJ2-1; 8 positions agree with TRBD2. Germline CDR1 reads SNHLY; CDR2 reads FYNNEI. V lost 7 bases and J lost 8; bases outside the gene matches: 10. The CDR3 totals 14 residues. The CDR3 here is CASTKGLAWDEQFF. CDR3 DNA sequence: TGTGCCAGCACTAAAGGACTAGCCTGGGATGAGCAGTTCTTC.

The V gene is TRBV28, the J gene TRBJ2-2; TRBD2 aligns across 9 bases. This CDR3 has 17 residues. The V and J ends lost 5 bases and 5 bases, in that order; junction bases with no gene match: 12. Germline loops: CDR1 MDHEN, CDR2 SYDVKM. CDR3 sequence: CASSPPIAGVRTGELFF. CDR3 DNA: TGTGCCAGCAGTCCCCCCATAGCGGGAGTTCGGACCGGGGAGCTGTTTTTT. The entire variable domain, with the rest obtained from reference TRBV28 and TRBJ2-2, is as follows: DVKVTQSSRYLVKRTGEKVFLECVQDMDHENMFWYRQDPGLGLRLIYFSYDVKMKEKGDIPEGYSVSREKKERFSLILESASTNQTSMYLCASSPPIAGVRTGELFFGEGSRLTVL.

This clone appeared a single time. The chain carries TRBV5-5 and TRBJ1-4; a weak D match, TRBD1 (5 bases). The CDR3 has 17 residues. Trimming took off 1 base at V and 0 bases at J, with 13 bases between the two ends. CDR1 and CDR2 from the germline V gene are SGHKS and YYEKEE (reference sequence). CDR3 bases: TGTGCCAGCAGCTTGCGGGGGGGAATTACAACTAATGAAAAACTGTTTTTT. It codes for CASSLRGGITTNEKLFF.

The chain joins TRBV13 to TRBJ2-1, with TRBD2 identical over 12 bases. Trimming at V came to 5 bases and at J to 8 bases, leaving 10 bases not matched to a gene. From germline, CDR1 is PRHDT and CDR2 FYEKMQ (reference sequence). CDR3 size: 16 residues. CDR3 protein: CASSAPSGGAADEQFF. The CDR3 DNA reads as TGTGCCAGCAGCGCTCCTAGCGGGGGGGCCGCGGATGAGCAGTTCTTC.

The rearrangement uses TRBV9 and TRBJ1-2, with D perhaps matching TRBD1 (5 bases). Germline values: CDR1 SGDLS, CDR2 YYNGEE. The CDR3 consists of 15 residues. V lost 0 bases to trimming and J lost 5 bases, with 14 bases between them. Here the CDR3 reads CASSVGGLTRYGYTF. The CDR3 DNA is TGTGCCAGCAGCGTAGGGGGCCTCACAAGATATGGCTACACCTTC.